Shown below are 5 T cell receptor beta chains from a single sample sequenced in a study of beta chain features in type 1 diabetes. Isolated RNA was reverse transcribed in full, so expressed TCRB transcripts were sequenced. Measured with immunoSEQ multiplex PCR; TCRdb has only the in-frame clones, and not every one. The sample yields 250,000 to 400,000 clones, around 15% seen once. The sample taken for sequencing was central memory CD4+ T cells from blood. The receptors derive from a man younger than 45 in good health.

V usage is TRBV27 and J usage is TRBJ2-2; no clear D gene. Germline V gives CDR1 MNHEY, CDR2 SMNVEV (reference sequence). V was shortened by 4 bases and J by 2 bases, with 5 bases between the two germline ends. This CDR3 region has 13 residues. CDR3 in DNA: TGTGCCAGCAGTTCTGATAACACCGGGGAGCTGTTTTTT. Protein: CASSSDNTGELFF.

Details on this clone: A junction end diverges from the germline sequence, so it may reflect a read error. In DNA form, the CDR3 reads TGCAGCGTCCGGGACGGGCAAGAAACCCAGTACTTC. This sequence encodes CSVRDGQETQYF. The V gene is TRBV29-1, the J gene TRBJ2-5; D is tentatively TRBD1 or TRBD2 (5 bases each). Germline CDR1 and CDR2: SQVTM and ANQGSEA. The CDR3 loop spans 12 amino acids.

The table lists this clone with a few counts. The V and J genes are TRBV7-9 and TRBJ2-3; 8 bases line up with TRBD2. Germline loops: CDR1 SEHNR, CDR2 FQNEAQ (reference sequence). This CDR3 region has 14 residues. V trimming: 2 bases; J trimming: 4 bases; junction bases outside the gene matches: 2. CDR3 in amino acids: CASSLHGRADTQYF. The CDR3 DNA reads TGTGCCAGCAGCTTACACGGGAGGGCAGATACGCAGTATTTT.

The chain joins TRBV5-1 to TRBJ2-1; D might be TRBD2 (6 bases). The V gene's germline CDR1 is SGHRS and CDR2 YFSETQ. Trimming stripped 4 bases from V and 6 bases from J, with 20 bases between. This CDR3 contains 16 residues. For the CDR3, the DNA is TGCGCCAGCAGCGGGCCCCTTGCGGGGCAGGTCAATGAGCAGTTCTTC. Protein: CASSGPLAGQVNEQFF.

The table lists this clone with a few counts. J is TRBJ1-2 and V is TRBV5-5, with 7 bases that match TRBD1. CDR3 length: 15 amino acids. Germline V gene sequence: CDR1 SGHKS, CDR2 YYEKEE (reference sequence). J was trimmed by 2 bases and V by 5 bases; bases with no gene match: 9. The CDR3 loop is CASSRDDRANYGYTF. CDR3 in DNA: TGTGCCAGCAGTAGGGATGACAGGGCGAACTATGGCTACACCTTC.